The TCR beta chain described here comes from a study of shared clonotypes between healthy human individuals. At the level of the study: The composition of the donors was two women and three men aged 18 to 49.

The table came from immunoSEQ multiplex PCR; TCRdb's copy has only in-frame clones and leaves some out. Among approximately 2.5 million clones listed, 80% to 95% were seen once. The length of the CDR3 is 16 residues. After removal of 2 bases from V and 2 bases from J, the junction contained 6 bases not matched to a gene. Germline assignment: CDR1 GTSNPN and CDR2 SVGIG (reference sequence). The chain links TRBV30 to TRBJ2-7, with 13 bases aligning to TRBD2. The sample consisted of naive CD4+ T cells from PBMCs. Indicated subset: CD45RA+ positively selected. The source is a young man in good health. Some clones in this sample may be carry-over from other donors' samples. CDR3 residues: CAWSRATSGRAYEQYF. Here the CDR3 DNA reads TGTGCCTGGAGTCGGGCAACTAGCGGGAGGGCCTACGAGCAGTACTTC.